Listed below are T cell receptor beta chains from one sample, sequenced in a study of blood T cells in healthy people across ages. A single record per CDR3 protein comes from TCRdb applying MiXCR to the 5' RACE reads. The sample contains 1,500,000 or so distinct CDR3 sequences, approximately 59% of which appear only once. Specimen: blood. These receptors were taken from a man aged 18 to 30 in good health. Each CDR3 is given with its conserved first and last residue. A D gene is named only where the DNA matches it firmly. For some rows the clone size is stated as once, few or many, or as a class when expanded; others skip it.

D | J | size | V | DNA | CDR3
TRBD1 | TRBJ2-1 | - | TRBV7-9 | TGTGCCAGCAGTTCTAACAGGGGGCAGGGGGAGCAGTTCTTC | CASSSNRGQGEQFF
- | TRBJ2-7 | once | TRBV6-6 | TGTGCCAGCAGTTACTCGTTCGTAGACAGGGAGGACTACGAGCAGTACTTC | CASSYSFVDREDYEQYF
- | TRBJ2-7 | many | TRBV27 | TGTGCCAGCAGTCCCGTCTACGAGCAGTACTTC | CASSPVYEQYF
- | TRBJ2-3 | - | TRBV20-1 | TGCAGTGCTAGAGACCACGAGGGGGTCACAGATACGCAGTATTTT | CSARDHEGVTDTQYF
- | TRBJ2-3 | - | TRBV6-5 | TGTGCCAGCAGCCTTTATCGACAGGGAGGGAGAGCAGATACGCAGTATTTT | CASSLYRQGGRADTQYF
- | TRBJ2-2 | - | TRBV29-1 | TGCAGCGTTGAAGAGGACGGCGGGGAGCTGTTTTTT | CSVEEDGGELFF
TRBD2 | TRBJ2-7 | - | TRBV7-2 | TGTGCCAGCAGCTTAGAGTTAGCGGGAGGGATCTACGAGCAGTACTTC | CASSLELAGGIYEQYF
- | TRBJ2-5 | - | TRBV20-1 | TGCAGTGCTAGAGATGTCTCCGGGAGCAGAACCCAGTACTTC | CSARDVSGSRTQYF
TRBD1 | TRBJ2-7 | - | TRBV4-1 | TGCGCCAGCAGCCACTCGCCCAGGACAGGAGCGCACGAGCAGTACTTC | CASSHSPRTGAHEQYF
- | TRBJ2-2 | - | TRBV3-1 | TGTGCCAGCAGCCAAGTCATATCCGCCAGGAGGGAAGGGCTGTTTTTT | CASSQVISARREGLFF
- | TRBJ2-1 | - | TRBV4-2 | TGTGCCAGCAGCCAAGTTCGATCGGGCGGCGGTAGCGACGGTGAGCAGTTCTTC | CASSQVRSGGGSDGEQFF
- | TRBJ2-7 | once | TRBV7-2 | TGTGCCAGCAGCCCCCGGGTCTTTGACTCCTACGAGCAGTACTTC | CASSPRVFDSYEQYF
- | TRBJ2-3 | - | TRBV7-9 | TGTGCCAGCATCGCAAAGGATAAGATGGGGTTTGACACAGATACGCAGTATTTT | CASIAKDKMGFDTDTQYF
TRBD1 | TRBJ2-1 | few | TRBV6-1 | TGTGCCAGCAGTGACCCGGGACAGGGTAAGAATGAGCAGTTCTTC | CASSDPGQGKNEQFF
TRBD2 | TRBJ2-3 | - | TRBV6-1 | TGTGCCAGCAGTGAAACGGCTAGCGGGAGCACAGATACGCAGTATTTT | CASSETASGSTDTQYF
- | TRBJ1-2 | few | TRBV20-1 | TGCAGTGCTAGAGAGGGGTATTTTAACTATGGCTACACCTTC | CSAREGYFNYGYTF
- | TRBJ2-1 | - | TRBV6-5 | TGTGCCAGCAGATCCCCCGGGACTTCCAATGAGCAGTTCTTC | CASRSPGTSNEQFF
- | TRBJ2-7 | - | TRBV12-3/TRBV12-4 | TGTGCCAGCAGTTTAGCAACGGGGAACCTCTACGAGCAGTACTTC | CASSLATGNLYEQYF
- | TRBJ1-2 | many | TRBV7-9 | TGTGCCAGCAGTTTGGGGGGAGGGGATGGCTACACCTTC | CASSLGGGDGYTF
- | TRBJ2-3 | - | TRBV15 | TGTGCCACCAGCAGACTATCCCGGGGGGCGGGGGCAGATACGCAGTATTTT | CATSRLSRGAGADTQYF
- | TRBJ2-5 | - | TRBV20-1 | TGCAGTGCTAGAGTTATCCAGGGATTAAACCAAGAGACCCAGTACTTC | CSARVIQGLNQETQYF
TRBD1 | TRBJ2-7 | - | TRBV20-1 | TGCAGTACTAGAGGGACAGGGGTCGAGCAGTACTTC | CSTRGTGVEQYF
TRBD2 | TRBJ2-3 | - | TRBV7-6 | TGTGCCAGCAGCTCCGGCCGGGAGGCAGATACGCAGTATTTT | CASSSGREADTQYF
- | TRBJ2-7 | - | TRBV5-6 | TGTGCCAGCAGTTCTCCGGGACGGGACTACGAGCAGTACTTC | CASSSPGRDYEQYF
TRBD1 | TRBJ2-5 | few | TRBV6-5 | TGTGCCAGCAGTTACGTCAGGGGGCACGAGACCCAGTACTTC | CASSYVRGHETQYF
- | TRBJ1-1 | - | TRBV15 | TGTGCCACCAGCAGAGGCTGGAACACTGAAGCTTTCTTT | CATSRGWNTEAFF
- | TRBJ2-5 | once | TRBV5-1 | TGCGCCAGCAACATTGGGCAGGGTCAAGAGACCCAGTACTTC | CASNIGQGQETQYF
- | TRBJ2-4 | few | TRBV29-1 | TGCAGCGTTGAAGTGTCCTTACAAGAAACCCAGTACTTC | CSVEVSLQETQYF
- | TRBJ2-7 | - | TRBV4-1 | TGCGCCAGCATCCAAGGAGCAGGGAGGTACGAGCAGTACTTC | CASIQGAGRYEQYF
TRBD2 | TRBJ2-1 | many | TRBV20-1 | TGCAGTGCTAGAGATGGAGGACTAGCGGGATCGGGTGAGCAGTTCTTC | CSARDGGLAGSGEQFF
- | TRBJ2-5 | - | TRBV4-2 | TGTGCCAGCAGCCACGGCGGGCCCGGGGGACTCCAAGAGACCCAGTACTTC | CASSHGGPGGLQETQYF
- | TRBJ2-2 | - | TRBV7-2 | TGTGCCAGCGGTCCCTACCGGGAGAAGGATACCGGGGAGCTGTTTTTT | CASGPYREKDTGELFF
- | TRBJ1-2 | - | TRBV4-3 | TGCGCCAGCAGCCAATACAACCCGGGACCGCCCTTCACCTTC | CASSQYNPGPPFTF
- | TRBJ2-7 | many | TRBV20-1 | TGCAGTGCTAGAGGAACTGGGTTTTACTACGAGCAGTACTTC | CSARGTGFYYEQYF
TRBD1 | TRBJ1-2 | - | TRBV12-3/TRBV12-4 | TGTGCCAGCAGTTTTGACCCGACAGGGAACTATGGCTACACCTTC | CASSFDPTGNYGYTF
- | TRBJ2-2 | - | TRBV29-1 | TGCAGCGTTGAAGAGTCTAGGGGAGGCACCGGGGAGCTGTTTTTT | CSVEESRGGTGELFF
- | TRBJ1-1 | once | TRBV29-1 | TGCAGTGTTGAGTTAGGTCAGTCGAACACTGAAGCTTTCTTT | CSVELGQSNTEAFF
- | TRBJ1-1 | - | TRBV7-9 | TGTGCCAGCAGCGGTTTAGGGGGTGGTCTGAACACTGAAGCTTTCTTT | CASSGLGGGLNTEAFF
TRBD2 | TRBJ2-7 | - | TRBV11-2 | TGTGCCAGCAGCTTATTTTCAGCGGGAGATACAGTCTCCTACGAGCAGTACTTC | CASSLFSAGDTVSYEQYF
TRBD1 | TRBJ2-5 | once | TRBV12-5 | TGTGCTAGTGGCCCACCAGGGGGCAGAGAAGAGACCCAGTACTTC | CASGPPGGREETQYF
- | TRBJ2-2 | - | TRBV3-1 | TGTGCCAGCAGCCAAGCTTTTAGGGACACCGGGGAGCTGTTTTTT | CASSQAFRDTGELFF
- | TRBJ1-5 | few | TRBV7-2 | TGTGCCAGCAGCTTCGGCCCCGATCAGCCCCAGCATTTT | CASSFGPDQPQHF
TRBD1 | TRBJ1-2 | - | TRBV6-6 | TGTGCCAGCAGTTACGGGACAGGGGTGGATGGCTACACCTTC | CASSYGTGVDGYTF
- | TRBJ2-3 | few | TRBV7-9 | TGTGCCAGCAGCGAATTAGCCCTATTTACCACAGATACGCAGTATTTT | CASSELALFTTDTQYF
- | TRBJ2-3 | - | TRBV4-2 | TGTGCCAGCAGCCAAGTCGGGCCGGGGGATGGAGACACAGATACGCAGTATTTT | CASSQVGPGDGDTDTQYF
- | TRBJ2-6 | - | TRBV3-1 | TGTGTCAGCAGCCAGAGGGGTTCCGGGGCCAACGTCCTGACTTTC | CVSSQRGSGANVLTF
- | TRBJ2-2 | - | TRBV5-1 | TGCGCCAGCAGCTTACCCCGGGGCGGGGAGCTGTTTTTT | CASSLPRGGELFF
- | TRBJ2-5 | - | TRBV6-1 | TGTGCCAGCAGTCCCCTGGGCCCCGTTTTTGCAGAGACCCAGTACTTC | CASSPLGPVFAETQYF
- | TRBJ2-7 | - | TRBV20-1 | TGCAGTGCTAGAGATCTCCAGGGGACCTACGAGCAGTACTTC | CSARDLQGTYEQYF
- | TRBJ2-7 | - | TRBV27 | TGTGCCAGCAGTTCGGGGCAGAGACCCTACGAGCAGTACTTC | CASSSGQRPYEQYF
- | TRBJ2-3 | - | TRBV28 | TGTGCCAGCAAAGAAGGGCTCGCAAGCACAGATACGCAGTATTTT | CASKEGLASTDTQYF
- | TRBJ1-2 | few | TRBV4-2 | TGTGCCAGCAGCCCTCAGTCTACCTATGGCTACACCTTC | CASSPQSTYGYTF
TRBD2 | TRBJ2-3 | - | TRBV27 | TGTGCCAGCAGTCCCTTTCCTCGCGGGAGTCCAGATACGCAGTATTTT | CASSPFPRGSPDTQYF
- | TRBJ1-5 | - | TRBV9 | TGTGCCAGCAACCCATGGGGCAGCAATCAGCCCCAGCATTTT | CASNPWGSNQPQHF
TRBD1 | TRBJ2-5 | - | TRBV20-1 | TGCAGTGCTGTCCCGGGGGACAGGAGGATCCAAGAGACCCAGTACTTC | CSAVPGDRRIQETQYF